The 20 T cell receptor beta chains given below trace back to one sample, sequenced in a study of blood T cell repertoires in COVID-19. Only in-frame clones appear in the TCRdb table, and some are missing; sequencing was by immunoSEQ multiplex PCR. The data contain 250,000 to 300,000 clones, over 80% of them singletons. Sequenced: peripheral blood. All receptors come from a man in his fifties or sixties who had recovered from COVID-19.

This clone was found a few times. The rearrangement links TRBV5-5 to TRBJ2-5; D gene unclear. Looked up from germline, CDR1 is SGHKS and CDR2 is YYEKEE (reference sequence). The germline V and J ends were trimmed by 0 bases and 4 bases, with 7 bases remaining between them. The CDR3 is 13 amino acids. In nucleotides, the CDR3 is TGTGCCAGCAGCTTGGCCACAACAGAGACCCAGTACTTC. It encodes CASSLATTETQYF. Drawing the rest from reference TRBV5-5 and TRBJ2-5, the complete variable domain is DAGVTQSPTHLIKTRGQQVTLRCSPISGHKSVSWYQQVLGQGPQFIFQYYEKEERGRGNFPDRFSARQFPNYSSELNVNALLLGDSALYLCASSLATTETQYFGPGTRLLVL.

Remarks on this clone: The junction departs from germline at one end; a sequencing error may be responsible. V and J are TRBV5-6 and TRBJ2-4; TRBD1 aligns across 8 bases. This CDR3 region has 13 residues. Germline loops: CDR1 SGHDT, CDR2 YYEEEE. CDR3 nucleotide sequence: TGTGCCAGCAGCTTAACAGGGGGAAACGTTCAGTACTTC. Protein sequence: CASSLTGGNVQYF. The full variable domain, its missing parts supplied by reference TRBV5-6 and TRBJ2-4, is DAGVTQSPTHLIKTRGQQVTLRCSPKSGHDTVSWYQQALGQGPQFIFQYYEEEERQRGNFPDRFSGHQFPNYSSELNVNALLLGDSALYLCASSLTGGNVQYFGAGTRLSVL.

The rearrangement links TRBV19 to TRBJ1-2; D possibly corresponds to TRBD1 (5 bases). Trimming removed 6 bases at V and 4 bases at J, with 12 bases between. The CDR3 consists of 13 residues. CDR1 and CDR2 (germline): LNHDA, SQIVND (reference sequence). In nucleotides, the CDR3 is TGTGCCAGTAGCCGGGACTTAACCTATGGCTACACCTTC. It yields the protein CASSRDLTYGYTF.

The genes are TRBV5-1 and TRBJ2-6; TRBD2 aligns across 13 bases. Germline V gene sequence: CDR1 SGHRS, CDR2 YFSETQ. This CDR3 region has 19 residues. Trimming at V came to 4 bases and at J to 0 bases, leaving 7 bases not matched to a gene. DNA of the CDR3: TGCGCCAGCAGCCGGTTTGGACTAGCGGGAGTCTCTGGGGCCAACGTCCTGACTTTC. Translation gives CASSRFGLAGVSGANVLTF.

This chain links TRBV18 with TRBJ1-6; 9 bases map to TRBD1. This CDR3 has 15 amino acids. Germline assignment: CDR1 KGHSH and CDR2 LQKENI. The ends lost 3 bases at V and 7 bases at J; junction bases unmatched: 4. In DNA form, the CDR3 reads TGTGCCAGCTCACCGTCGACAGGGGGGAATTCACCCCTCCACTTT. It is translated as CASSPSTGGNSPLHF.

The chain couples TRBV24-1 to TRBJ2-2; TRBD1 is a possible D gene (5 bases). CDR1 is KGHDR and CDR2 is SFDVKD in the germline V gene. V lost 3 bases to trimming and J lost 5 bases, with 9 bases between them. The CDR3 is made up of 14 amino acids. This chain's CDR3 is CATSDAGWTGELFF. The CDR3 DNA reads TGTGCCACCAGTGATGCAGGGTGGACCGGGGAGCTGTTTTTT.

The chain has TRBV18 and TRBJ2-7; TRBD2 matches at 14 bases. CDR3 length: 16 residues. Per the germline V gene, CDR1 is KGHSH and CDR2 is LQKENI. V lost 3 bases and J lost 4; bases outside the gene matches: 5. CDR3 amino acids: CASSPPTSGRVYEQYF. DNA for the CDR3: TGTGCCAGCTCACCGCCGACTAGCGGGAGGGTATACGAGCAGTACTTC.

The J gene is TRBJ2-1, the V gene TRBV1; no DNA check was done on the table's D call, TRBD2. TRBV1 is deemed a pseudogene. The CDR3 sequence is 16 residues long. The DNA of the CDR3 is TGCACCAGCAGCCCCCGAGGGGACTGCTCCTACAATGAGCAGTTCTTC. Translated: CTSSPRGDCSYNEQFF.

The V and J genes are TRBV29-1 and TRBJ2-1; 12 bases are shared with TRBD2. From germline, CDR1 is SQVTM and CDR2 ANQGSEA. The trim removed 4 bases at V and 5 bases at J, leaving 12 bases unmatched. The CDR3 is made up of 17 amino acids. The CDR3 DNA is TGCAGCGTTGTTCATCGTAGGGCTAGCGGGAGGGACAATGAGCAGTTCTTC. As protein: CSVVHRRASGRDNEQFF.

The chain combines TRBV6-4 with TRBJ2-1; possibly TRBD2 for D (5 bases). Germline assignment: CDR1 MRHNA and CDR2 SNTAGT. The CDR3 has 15 amino acids. V lost 2 bases and J 4 bases, leaving 12 bases between the germline ends. The CDR3 protein is CASSDERAPYNEQFF. As DNA, the CDR3 is TGTGCCAGCAGTGACGAGAGGGCCCCTTACAATGAGCAGTTCTTC.

This chain joins TRBV19 and TRBJ1-1; 8 nucleotides align to TRBD1. V shed 6 bases and J 10 bases; nucleotides not matched to a gene: 13. This CDR3 comprises 14 residues. Germline CDR1 LNHDA, CDR2 SQIVND (reference sequence). The CDR3 loop is CASRRTGTRVGAFF. The CDR3 region has the DNA TGTGCCAGTAGGAGGACAGGGACGAGGGTGGGAGCTTTCTTT.

The rearrangement links TRBV12-3 or TRBV12-4 to TRBJ1-2; 7 nucleotides match TRBD1. The CDR3 consists of 13 residues. J was trimmed by 1 base and V by 11 bases; bases with no gene match: 7. DNA of the CDR3: TGTGCCGGAGCCCGGGACAGTAACTATGGCTACACCTTC. Translating gives CAGARDSNYGYTF.

The chain combines TRBV29-1 with TRBJ2-1; 13 bases align to TRBD2. The germline CDR1 and CDR2 sequences are SQVTM and ANQGSEA. V lost 5 bases to trimming and J lost 5 bases; unmatched junction nucleotides: 12. This CDR3 spans 17 amino acids. CDR3 sequence (DNA): TGCAGCGTTCAAGCACCCGGGACTAGCGGGGCCAACAATGAGCAGTTCTTC. Its translation is CSVQAPGTSGANNEQFF.

The chain combines TRBV5-1 with TRBJ2-2; tentatively, D is TRBD1 (6 bases). Germline CDR1 and CDR2: SGHRS and YFSETQ. Trimming stripped 0 bases from V and 7 bases from J, with 13 bases between. The CDR3 loop spans 15 amino acids. CDR3 region: CASSLDGTLDGELFF. The DNA for the CDR3 is TGCGCCAGCAGCTTGGACGGGACACTTGACGGGGAGCTGTTTTTT.

The genes are TRBV7-2 and TRBJ2-7, with 7 bases matching TRBD2. V was pared by 4 bases and J by 2 bases, with 14 bases of the junction left unmatched. Germline CDR1 is SGHTA and CDR2 is FQGNSA. This CDR3 is built from 17 residues. CDR3 amino acids: CASSSPGTLAGPYEQYF. DNA for the CDR3: TGTGCCAGCAGCTCCCCCGGGACGTTAGCGGGCCCCTACGAGCAGTACTTC.

J is TRBJ2-2 and V is TRBV11-2, with 9 bases matching TRBD2. Germline CDR1 reads SGHAT; CDR2 reads FQNNGV. The CDR3 has 17 amino acids. The J segment lost 7 bases and the V segment lost 2 bases, leaving 11 bases of the junction unmatched. The CDR3 protein is CASSLFFLAGSVGELFF. The CDR3 DNA sequence: TGTGCCAGCAGCTTATTTTTCCTAGCGGGATCTGTCGGGGAGCTGTTTTTT.

This chain connects TRBV7-9 to TRBJ2-3; possible D gene TRBD1, 5 bases. CDR1 and CDR2 from the germline V gene are SEHNR and FQNEAQ (reference sequence). V was shortened by 5 bases and J by 0 bases, with 18 bases between the two germline ends. The CDR3 runs to 17 residues. The CDR3 DNA sequence: TGTGCCAGCAGCCCGCCATTGACAGTACCTAGCACAGATACGCAGTATTTT. It translates to CASSPPLTVPSTDTQYF. Variable domain in full (rest from reference TRBV7-9 and TRBJ2-3): DTGVSQNPRHKITKRGQNVTFRCDPISEHNRLYWYRQTLGQGPEFLTYFQNEAQLEKSRLLSDRFSAERPKGSFSTLEIQRTEQGDSAMYLCASSPPLTVPSTDTQYFGPGTRLTVL.

The chain joins TRBV9 to TRBJ1-1; D call uncertain. The CDR3 length is 14 residues. Germline assignment: CDR1 SGDLS and CDR2 YYNGEE. The V gene lost 2 bases and the J gene lost 0 bases, with 8 bases spanning the gap. CDR3 loop: CASSVGTLNTEAFF. CDR3 sequence (DNA): TGTGCCAGCAGCGTGGGCACTTTGAACACTGAAGCTTTCTTT.

The chain is built from TRBV11-2 and TRBJ2-3, with TRBD2 identical over 11 bases. The CDR3 extends over 17 amino acids. Germline CDR1 reads SGHAT; CDR2 reads FQNNGV. Trimming cost V 6 bases and J 1 base; bases outside gene matches: 9. CDR3 in DNA: TGTGCCAGCAGACCGAATAGCGGGAGGGGGGGCACAGATACGCAGTATTTT. It specifies CASRPNSGRGGTDTQYF.

This chain links TRBV7-8 with TRBJ1-1; D remains ambiguous. This CDR3 has 14 amino acids. Trimming stripped 1 base from V and 0 bases from J, with 6 bases between. CDR1 is SGHVS and CDR2 is FQNEAQ in the germline V gene. The CDR3 here is CASSLDAVNTEAFF. The CDR3 region has the DNA TGTGCCAGCAGCTTAGATGCGGTGAACACTGAAGCTTTCTTT. The whole variable domain, filled in from reference TRBV7-8 and TRBJ1-1, reads GAGVSQSPRYKVAKRGQDVALRCDPISGHVSLFWYQQALGQGPEFLTYFQNEAQLDKSGLPSDRFFAERPEGSVSTLKIQRTQQEDSAVYLCASSLDAVNTEAFFGQGTRLTVV.